The 24 T cell receptor beta chains in this list originate from one sample, sequenced in a study of shared T cell receptors in the human thymus. TCRdb's table, derived via immunoSEQ multiplex PCR, lists solely in-frame clones and lacks some. The table has approximately 490,000 clones, approximately 80% seen once; the top ten hold around 0.013%. The sample was also linked to a second study, of human thymus T cells.

The source material was thymocytes. The receptors were gathered from a boy younger than two with a congenital heart defect.

A word on this clone: At one end the junction does not follow the germline gene, possibly because of a read error. The chain carries TRBV20-1 and TRBJ2-7; 9 nucleotides align to TRBD2. Germline V gene sequence: CDR1 DFQATT, CDR2 SNEGSKA (reference sequence). There are 10 residues in the CDR3. CDR3 sequence: CSASLAGEGF. CDR3 nucleotides: TGCAGTGCTAGTTTAGCGGGAGAGGGGTTC.

The J gene is TRBJ2-7, the V gene TRBV7-9; tentative D call: TRBD2 (7 bases). CDR1 is SEHNR and CDR2 is FQNEAQ in the germline V gene (reference sequence). Deletions cut 3 bases from V and 5 bases from J, with 14 bases between. This CDR3 region has 14 residues. CDR3 amino acids: CASSFAGGPDEQYF. The CDR3 bases are TGTGCCAGCAGCTTTGCCGGGGGGCCGGACGAGCAGTACTTC.

V usage is TRBV27 and J usage is TRBJ2-7; 8 nucleotides agree with TRBD2. Looked up from germline, CDR1 is MNHEY and CDR2 is SMNVEV (reference sequence). The CDR3 spans 17 residues. V was pared by 4 bases and J by 2 bases, with 13 bases of the junction left unmatched. CDR3 amino acids: CASSYLAGGGSPYEQYF. DNA for the CDR3: TGTGCCAGCAGTTACCTAGCGGGTGGAGGGTCCCCCTACGAGCAGTACTTC.

The chain has TRBV7-6 and TRBJ2-3; D is ambiguous. Germline-derived CDR1 and CDR2 are SGHVS and FNYEAQ. The CDR3 consists of 13 residues. V lost 0 bases, J lost 2 bases, and 3 bases lay in between. This CDR3 is CASSLALTDTQYF. CDR3 bases: TGTGCCAGCAGCTTAGCCCTCACAGATACGCAGTATTTT.

The rearrangement uses TRBV6-7 and TRBJ2-7; 14 bases align to TRBD2. TRBV6-7 is noted as an ORF with a role that remains uncertain. The CDR3 length is 16 residues. Losses at the gene ends were 0 bases for V and 5 bases for J; bases not matched to a gene: 3. The CDR3 protein is CASSYSGTSGSDEQYF. The CDR3, as DNA: TGTGCCAGCAGTTACTCGGGGACTAGCGGGAGCGACGAGCAGTACTTC.

This clone was counted only a few times. The rearrangement uses TRBV4-3 and TRBJ2-1; a possible D gene is TRBD2 (6 bases). This CDR3 has 17 residues. Between the trimmed V and J ends, which lost 1 base and 7 bases, there was a span of 20 bases. Germline CDR1 and CDR2: LGHNA and YSLEER. The CDR3: CASSQGTTSPYNNEQFF. The CDR3 DNA follows: TGCGCCAGCAGCCAAGGAACTACTAGCCCGTACAATAATGAGCAGTTCTTC.

A single count supports this clone. The chain combines TRBV5-1 with TRBJ2-7; D is unclear. Germline lookup yields CDR1 SGHRS and CDR2 YFSETQ. The germline V and J ends were trimmed by 0 bases and 6 bases, with 19 bases remaining between them. CDR3 size: 16 residues. The CDR3 bases are TGCGCCAGCAGCTTGGCCGTTCGGGTTAGACCGTCCGAGCAGTACTTC. Residues: CASSLAVRVRPSEQYF.

The chain uses TRBV2 and TRBJ2-6; possibly TRBD2 for D (6 bases). The CDR3 has 18 residues. The V gene's germline CDR1 is SNHLY and CDR2 FYNNEI. The V end lost 3 bases, the J end lost 4 bases, and 19 bases lay between the germline ends. This CDR3 is CASSDRFRDSEGANVLTF. In nucleotides, the CDR3 is TGTGCCAGCAGTGATCGCTTCCGGGACTCAGAAGGGGCCAACGTCCTGACTTTC.

V is TRBV19 and J is TRBJ1-4, with a tentative D call TRBD1 (5 bases). V gave up 5 bases and J gave up 6 bases, with 13 bases separating them. The CDR3 sequence is 14 residues long. CDR1 and CDR2 (germline): LNHDA, SQIVND (reference sequence). CDR3 in DNA: TGTGCCAGTAGTTCAGGGTATCAAGATGAAAAACTGTTTTTT. As protein: CASSSGYQDEKLFF.

The chain employs TRBV5-6 and TRBJ1-1; D may be TRBD1 (5 bases). There are 15 residues in the CDR3. The germline gives CDR1 SGHDT, CDR2 YYEEEE. V was shortened by 4 bases and J by 1 base, with 14 bases between the two germline ends. The CDR3 here is CASSRVRRGNTEAFF. CDR3 coding DNA: TGTGCCAGCAGCAGGGTACGGAGGGGGAACACTGAAGCTTTCTTT. The whole variable domain, filled in from reference TRBV5-6 and TRBJ1-1, reads DAGVTQSPTHLIKTRGQQVTLRCSPKSGHDTVSWYQQALGQGPQFIFQYYEEEERQRGNFPDRFSGHQFPNYSSELNVNALLLGDSALYLCASSRVRRGNTEAFFGQGTRLTVV.

This rearrangement joins TRBV20-1 to TRBJ2-1; weak D call: TRBD1 (5 bases). The CDR3 loop spans 11 amino acids. Germline V CDR1 and CDR2: DFQATT, SNEGSKA (reference sequence). V gave up 5 bases and J gave up 4 bases, with 6 bases separating them. The CDR3 protein is CSAHRYNEQFF. The CDR3 nucleotides read TGCAGTGCTCACAGGTACAATGAGCAGTTCTTC.

The gene calls are TRBV5-1 and TRBJ2-1; 8 bases line up with TRBD2. CDR1 is SGHRS and CDR2 is YFSETQ in the germline V gene. This CDR3 has 15 amino acids. The V segment lost 0 bases and the J segment 4 bases; nucleotides outside the gene matches: 3. The CDR3 nucleotides are TGCGCCAGCAGCTTGGCTAGCGGGCGTTACAATGAGCAGTTCTTC. It specifies CASSLASGRYNEQFF.

This clone showed up just a few times. The chain joins TRBV15 to TRBJ1-5; 7 nucleotides align to TRBD1. Germline CDR1 LNHNV, CDR2 YYDKDF (reference sequence). J gave up 5 bases and V 0 bases, and 7 bases lay outside the gene matches. This CDR3 region has 16 residues. This CDR3 is CATSRDWARGYQPQHF. CDR3 sequence (DNA): TGTGCCACCAGCAGAGATTGGGCCAGGGGGTATCAGCCCCAGCATTTT.

This CDR3 reads CASGLPRGYTGELFF. The CDR3 coding sequence is TGTGCTAGTGGTTTGCCCCGGGGGTACACCGGGGAGCTGTTTTTT. J is TRBJ2-2 and V is TRBV12-5; tentative D call: TRBD2 (6 bases). The germline V and J ends were trimmed by 2 bases and 3 bases, with 10 bases remaining between them. Germline values: CDR1 LGHNT, CDR2 FRNRAP. The CDR3 totals 15 residues.

The J gene is TRBJ2-7, the V gene TRBV5-1, with 9 bases lining up with TRBD1. J gave up 0 bases and V 3 bases, and 7 bases lay outside the gene matches. Germline CDR1 and CDR2: SGHRS and YFSETQ. This CDR3 has 16 amino acids. CDR3 protein: CASSSAPGQGSYEQYF. In DNA form, the CDR3 reads TGCGCCAGCAGCTCTGCCCCGGGACAGGGCTCCTACGAGCAGTACTTC.

The rearrangement joins TRBV5-6 to TRBJ2-7; a possible D gene is TRBD1 (7 bases). The CDR3 totals 15 residues. Looked up from germline, CDR1 is SGHDT and CDR2 is YYEEEE. V lost 0 bases to trimming and J lost 5 bases, with 15 bases between them. The CDR3 DNA is TGTGCCAGCAGCTTGGACAGGGGAGGAGGGGACGAGCAGTACTTC. It specifies CASSLDRGGGDEQYF.

The chain uses TRBV19 and TRBJ2-1; TRBD2 matches 8 bases. Germline assignment: CDR1 LNHDA and CDR2 SQIVND (reference sequence). CDR3 length: 17 amino acids. J was trimmed by 4 bases and V by 2 bases; bases with no gene match: 10. The CDR3: CASSISSGMLWYNEQFF. The CDR3 coding sequence is TGTGCCAGTAGTATAAGTAGCGGGATGTTGTGGTACAATGAGCAGTTCTTC.

This clone was observed once. The CDR3 sequence: CASSSRDTGGMSQHF. In nucleotides, the CDR3 is TGTGCCAGCAGTTCCCGGGACACGGGGGGAATGTCCCAGCATTTT. The chain is built from TRBV28 and TRBJ1-5; D is perhaps TRBD1 (6 bases). This CDR3 has 15 residues. Germline V gene data show CDR1 as MDHEN and CDR2 as SYDVKM. V lost 4 bases, J lost 11 bases, and 21 bases lay in between.

The chain recombines TRBV21-1 with TRBJ1-1; TRBD1 is the table's D call and was not checked against the DNA. TRBV21-1 is reported as a pseudogene. This CDR3 comprises 15 residues. The CDR3 here is CASSLDRGMDTEAFF. Written as DNA, the CDR3 is TGTGCCAGCAGCCTGGACAGGGGGATGGACACTGAAGCTTTCTTT.

This chain links TRBV27 with TRBJ2-1; D unresolved. The CDR3 contains 16 residues. V dropped 3 bases and J dropped 2 bases, with 14 bases sitting between them. The germline V gene encodes CDR1 MNHEY and CDR2 SMNVEV (reference sequence). The CDR3 sequence: CASSFSFGPPYNEQFF. The CDR3 DNA follows: TGTGCCAGCAGTTTCTCCTTTGGCCCCCCCTACAATGAGCAGTTCTTC.

V usage is TRBV4-1 and J usage is TRBJ2-7; 7 bases agree with TRBD1. Germline assignment: CDR1 MGHRA and CDR2 YSYEKL. With 1 base clipped from V and 2 bases from J, the junction kept 11 bases outside the gene matches. This CDR3 is 17 amino acids long. DNA for the CDR3: TGCGCCAGCAGCCAAGGGAGACAGGGTCGTATTCCCTACGAGCAGTACTTC. Translation: CASSQGRQGRIPYEQYF.

This chain joins TRBV19 and TRBJ2-7, with 9 bases that match TRBD2. The germline V gene has CDR1 LNHDA and CDR2 SQIVND (reference sequence). Losses at the gene ends were 3 bases for V and 4 bases for J; bases not matched to a gene: 10. The CDR3 contains 16 residues. CDR3 protein: CASSIQHGTSSYEQYF. The CDR3 nucleotides read TGTGCCAGTAGTATCCAACACGGGACTAGCTCTTACGAGCAGTACTTC.

The chain combines TRBV4-1 with TRBJ2-7; D possibly corresponds to TRBD1 (6 bases). Germline V CDR1 and CDR2: MGHRA, YSYEKL. CDR3 length equals 16 residues. Trimming shortened V by 4 bases and J by 0 bases, and 16 bases separated the two germline ends. The CDR3 sequence is CASSPRTVGTSYEQYF. DNA of the CDR3: TGCGCCAGCAGCCCCCGGACAGTGGGAACCTCCTACGAGCAGTACTTC.

V is TRBV25-1 and J is TRBJ2-4; D perhaps matches TRBD2 (6 bases). The CDR3 covers 16 residues. V lost 5 bases, J lost 0 bases, and 14 bases lay in between. Germline V CDR1 and CDR2: MGHDK, SYGVNS. CDR3 sequence reads: CASSPGGRLAKNIQYF. DNA of the CDR3: TGTGCCAGCAGTCCCGGGGGACGGCTAGCCAAAAACATTCAGTACTTC.